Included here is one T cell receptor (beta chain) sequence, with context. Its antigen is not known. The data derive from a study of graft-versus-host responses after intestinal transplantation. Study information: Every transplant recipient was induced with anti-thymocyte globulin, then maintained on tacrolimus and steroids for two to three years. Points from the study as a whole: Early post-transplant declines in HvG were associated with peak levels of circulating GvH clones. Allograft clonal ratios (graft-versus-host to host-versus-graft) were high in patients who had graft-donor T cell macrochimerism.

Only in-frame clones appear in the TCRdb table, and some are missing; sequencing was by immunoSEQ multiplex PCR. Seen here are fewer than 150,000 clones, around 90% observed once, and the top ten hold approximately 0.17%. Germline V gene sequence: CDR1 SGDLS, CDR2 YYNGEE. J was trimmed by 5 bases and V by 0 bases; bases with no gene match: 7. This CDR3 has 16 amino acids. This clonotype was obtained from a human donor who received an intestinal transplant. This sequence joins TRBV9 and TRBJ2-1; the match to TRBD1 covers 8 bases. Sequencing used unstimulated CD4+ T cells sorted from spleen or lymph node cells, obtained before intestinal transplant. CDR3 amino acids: CASSVEGTGPHNEQFF. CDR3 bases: TGTGCCAGCAGCGTAGAGGGGACAGGACCCCACAATGAGCAGTTCTTC.